This TCR beta chain comes out of a study of T-cell memory formation after mild COVID-19. Sample barcodes and UMIs were carried by the TCR alpha and TCR beta cDNA libraries that 5'RACE generated with constant-segment primers. One entry per CDR3 protein results from TCRdb running MiXCR on the 5' RACE reads. The data show under 250,000 distinct CDR3 sequences, over 9.5% seen once. Germline V gene data show CDR1 as DFQATT and CDR2 as SNEGSKA (reference sequence). CDR3 length: 13 amino acids. V was pared by 0 bases and J by 4 bases, with 10 bases between. Study outcomes and limitations: Contracting CD4+ clones lay largely in CM and EM, with CD8+ ones residing in EMRA. Pre-infection memory harbored some responding clones, suggesting cross-reactive memory joined.

On this clonotype itself: As yet, its antigen is unknown.

Material: PBMCs or a T cell subset sorted from them (not recorded which). This sequence was found in a man between 18 and 35 years old who had mild COVID-19 (a few samples of this study predate the infection). Cell type and time point are not known. The chain links TRBV20-1 to TRBJ2-7; D is perhaps TRBD1 (6 bases). For the CDR3, the DNA is TGCAGTGCTAGAGATGCACAGGGTTACGAGCAGTACTTC. The encoded protein is CSARDAQGYEQYF.